The next 5 T cell receptor beta chains were all read from a single sample in a study of blood T cell repertoires in COVID-19. The protocol was immunoSEQ multiplex PCR, while the TCRdb copy is restricted to in-frame clones and leaves out a portion. The sample holds nearly 55,000 clones, 85% to 90% seen once. Material: peripheral blood. Receptors originate from a man aged 65 to 79 with active COVID-19.

This sequence joins TRBV27 and TRBJ2-6, with 12 nucleotides matching TRBD1. The J segment lost 2 bases and the V segment lost 0 bases, leaving 5 bases of the junction unmatched. The CDR3 sequence is 19 residues long. Per the germline V gene, CDR1 is MNHEY and CDR2 is SMNVEV (reference sequence). CDR3 region: CASSLSGGQGAAGANVLTF. The CDR3 DNA sequence: TGTGCCAGCAGTTTATCGGGGGGACAGGGGGCAGCTGGGGCCAACGTCCTGACTTTC.

CDR3 residues: CASKLAKNIQYF. DNA of the CDR3: TGTGCCAGCAAGCTAGCCAAAAACATTCAGTACTTC. This sequence joins TRBV6-5 and TRBJ2-4; D unclear. The CDR3 sequence is 12 residues long. The V gene lost 7 bases and the J gene lost 0 bases, with 4 bases spanning the gap. Germline CDR1 MNHEY, CDR2 SVGAGI.

V gene TRBV13 combines with J gene TRBJ2-7; 9 bases line up with TRBD1. Germline V gene data show CDR1 as PRHDT and CDR2 as FYEKMQ (reference sequence). This CDR3 is 16 amino acids long. Trimming took 5 bases from V and 5 from J; bases not matched to a gene: 13. CDR3 residues: CASSKPRDRANHEQYF. As DNA, the CDR3 is TGTGCCAGCAGCAAACCTCGGGACAGGGCCAATCACGAGCAGTACTTC.

The rearrangement joins TRBV7-9 to TRBJ1-1; perhaps TRBD1 as D (5 bases). The length of the CDR3 is 13 residues. Germline loops: CDR1 SEHNR, CDR2 FQNEAQ (reference sequence). Trimming stripped 4 bases from V and 4 bases from J, with 10 bases between. This CDR3 is CASSSERGTEAFF. The CDR3 DNA reads as TGTGCCAGCAGCTCGGAAAGGGGCACTGAAGCTTTCTTT.

The V call is TRBV29-1, the J call TRBJ2-7, with TRBD1 matching over 10 bases. The CDR3 sequence is 12 residues long. V shed 7 bases and J 6 bases; nucleotides not matched to a gene: 6. The germline V gene encodes CDR1 SQVTM and CDR2 ANQGSEA. The CDR3 DNA sequence: TGCAGCGCGAGACAGGGGGCAGGCGAGCAGTACTTC. Translating gives CSARQGAGEQYF.